This passage covers 25 T cell receptor beta chains from one sample sequenced in a study of blood T cell repertoires in COVID-19. Libraries were prepared by immunoSEQ multiplex PCR; TCRdb keeps only in-frame clonotypes and omits some of them. Of 150,000 or so clones listed, about 83% are singletons. The sequenced sample consisted of peripheral blood. Every receptor here comes from a woman between 65 and 79 years old with COVID-19, enrolled during active disease.

This chain uses TRBV29-1 with TRBJ1-1; D remains ambiguous. V was cut by 3 bases and J by 8 bases, with 16 bases left in between. This CDR3 comprises 13 residues. Germline V gene lookup returns CDR1 SQVTM and CDR2 ANQGSEA. CDR3 sequence: CSVDLRPSSEAFF. The CDR3 coding sequence is TGCAGCGTTGATCTCAGGCCATCCTCCGAAGCTTTCTTT.

The genes are TRBV5-6 and TRBJ2-5; D is perhaps TRBD2 (6 bases). CDR3 size: 15 residues. CDR1 is SGHDT and CDR2 is YYEEEE in the germline V gene. V dropped 0 bases and J dropped 1 base, with 10 bases sitting between them. Here the CDR3 reads CASSLVGGGQETQYF. The CDR3 region has the DNA TGTGCCAGCAGCTTGGTGGGGGGAGGCCAAGAGACCCAGTACTTC.

The gene calls are TRBV30 and TRBJ2-7, with D perhaps TRBD1 (7 bases). Germline V gene data show CDR1 as GTSNPN and CDR2 as SVGIG (reference sequence). There are 17 residues in the CDR3. V lost 1 base, J lost 1 base, and 20 bases lay in between. CDR3 amino acids: CAWSGQGGAGRSYEQYF. DNA for the CDR3: TGTGCCTGGAGTGGCCAGGGGGGCGCTGGGAGGTCCTACGAGCAGTACTTC. Variable domain in full (rest from reference TRBV30 and TRBJ2-7): SQTIHQWPATLVQPVGSPLSLECTVEGTSNPNLYWYRQAAGRGLQLLFYSVGIGQISSEVPQNLSASRPQDRQFILSSKKLLLSDSGFYLCAWSGQGGAGRSYEQYFGPGTRLTVT.

The chain couples TRBV11-3 to TRBJ2-3; 8 bases are shared with TRBD1. After removal of 5 bases from V and 5 bases from J, the junction contained 6 bases not matched to a gene. Germline V gene lookup returns CDR1 SGHNT and CDR2 YENEEA. This CDR3 is built from 14 residues. For the CDR3, the DNA is TGTGCCAGCAGCCCAGGGGGCGGTCTAGATACGCAGTATTTT. It specifies CASSPGGGLDTQYF. The variable domain in full, completed from reference TRBV11-3 and TRBJ2-3, reads EAGVVQSPRYKIIEKKQPVAFWCNPISGHNTLYWYLQNLGQGPELLIRYENEEAVDDSQLPKDRFSAERLKGVDSTLKIQPAELGDSAVYLCASSPGGGLDTQYFGPGTRLTVL.

The chain recombines TRBV11-2 with TRBJ2-5, with 8 positions matching TRBD2. This CDR3 contains 14 residues. With 5 bases clipped from V and 4 bases from J, the junction kept 6 bases outside the gene matches. In germline, CDR1 is SGHAT, CDR2 FQNNGV. CDR3 region: CASSPRLARETQYF. CDR3 coding DNA: TGTGCCAGCAGCCCCAGACTAGCGCGAGAGACCCAGTACTTC.

As regards this clone: Other DNA sequences in the sample encode the same CDR3. The V call is TRBV5-1, the J call TRBJ2-3, with D perhaps matching TRBD2 (6 bases). The CDR3 length is 15 residues. The V and J ends lost 2 bases and 0 bases respectively, with 10 bases between them. The germline V gene has CDR1 SGHRS and CDR2 YFSETQ. CDR3 coding DNA: TGCGCCAGCAGCTTAGTGGGGGGAAGCACAGATACGCAGTATTTT. The encoded protein is CASSLVGGSTDTQYF. The entire variable domain, with the rest obtained from reference TRBV5-1 and TRBJ2-3, is as follows: KAGVTQTPRYLIKTRGQQVTLSCSPISGHRSVSWYQQTPGQGLQFLFEYFSETQRNKGNFPGRFSGRQFSNSRSEMNVSTLELGDSALYLCASSLVGGSTDTQYFGPGTRLTVL.

This chain links TRBV20-1 with TRBJ1-1; D is ambiguous. CDR1 is DFQATT, CDR2 SNEGSKA, per germline (reference sequence). The CDR3 has 12 residues. Trimming cost V 3 bases and J 1 base, with 6 bases left between them. DNA of the CDR3: TGCAGTGCTAGTTACAGGAACACTGAAGCTTTCTTT. This encodes CSASYRNTEAFF.

The chain carries TRBV9 and TRBJ1-3; 8 bases are a match to TRBD1. CDR3 length: 15 residues. V gave up 4 bases and J gave up 0 bases; unmatched junction bases: 3. Per germline, CDR1 SGDLS and CDR2 YYNGEE. DNA of the CDR3: TGTGCCAGCAGCCGGGACAGGAGCTCTGGAAACACCATATATTTT. Protein sequence: CASSRDRSSGNTIYF.

This clone has only one observation. The chain joins TRBV5-1 to TRBJ1-6, with TRBD1 as a possible D gene (6 bases). V was clipped by 0 bases and J by 7 bases, with 11 bases between them. The CDR3 is 15 amino acids. Germline CDR1 is SGHRS and CDR2 is YFSETQ. CDR3 region: CASSLAPDRNSPLHF. DNA of the CDR3: TGCGCCAGCAGCTTGGCCCCGGACAGAAATTCACCCCTCCACTTT.

The rearrangement links TRBV2 to TRBJ2-5, with a tentative D call TRBD1 (6 bases). This CDR3 has 16 amino acids. V was clipped by 4 bases and J by 5 bases, with 20 bases between them. Looked up from germline, CDR1 is SNHLY and CDR2 is FYNNEI. The DNA of the CDR3 is TGTGCCAGCAGTGCCCGTGTCCGTGGGGGCGGTGAGACCCAGTACTTC. This translates into CASSARVRGGGETQYF. The full variable domain, its missing parts supplied by reference TRBV2 and TRBJ2-5, is EPEVTQTPSHQVTQMGQEVILRCVPISNHLYFYWYRQILGQKVEFLVSFYNNEISEKSEIFDDQFSVERPDGSNFTLKIRSTKLEDSAMYFCASSARVRGGGETQYFGPGTRLLVL.

This chain joins TRBV6-5 and TRBJ1-3; TRBD1 agrees at 9 bases. Germline V gives CDR1 MNHEY, CDR2 SVGAGI. J was trimmed by 4 bases and V by 5 bases; bases with no gene match: 3. This CDR3 region has 14 residues. CDR3 nucleotide sequence: TGTGCCAGCAGTCGACAGGGGGGGGGAAACACCATATATTTT. It specifies CASSRQGGGNTIYF.

The rearrangement uses TRBV7-9 and TRBJ1-2; D unresolved. Trimming left V 3 bases short and J 4 bases short, with 15 bases between. CDR1 is SEHNR, CDR2 FQNEAQ, per germline (reference sequence). The length of the CDR3 is 15 residues. The DNA of the CDR3 is TGTGCCAGCAGCTTGCCAGTTCCCGATTCCTATGGCTACACCTTC. Translating gives CASSLPVPDSYGYTF.

J is TRBJ1-5 and V is TRBV20-1, with D possibly TRBD1 on 5 matching bases. Germline loops: CDR1 DFQATT, CDR2 SNEGSKA (reference sequence). The CDR3 contains 14 residues. With 3 bases removed from V and 6 bases from J, the gap between germline ends came to 15 bases. The CDR3 sequence is CSASVGHTSQPQHF. CDR3 DNA sequence: TGCAGTGCTAGTGTTGGACATACTTCTCAGCCCCAGCATTTT.

This chain links TRBV6-1 with TRBJ1-4; no firm D call. V lost 0 bases, J lost 4 bases, and 9 bases lay in between. The CDR3 length is 15 residues. The germline CDR1 and CDR2 sequences are MNHNS and SASEGT. The CDR3 protein is CASSEARANNEKLFF. In DNA, the CDR3 is TGTGCCAGCAGTGAAGCGCGGGCGAATAATGAAAAACTGTTTTTT.

V is TRBV5-1 and J is TRBJ2-1; 12 bases align to TRBD2. J lost 2 bases, V lost 0 bases, and 0 bases had no gene match. The length of the CDR3 is 16 residues. Germline V gene data show CDR1 as SGHRS and CDR2 as YFSETQ. This CDR3 reads CASSLGLAGAYNEQFF. For the CDR3, the DNA is TGCGCCAGCAGCTTGGGACTAGCGGGGGCCTACAATGAGCAGTTCTTC.

V usage is TRBV10-3 and J usage is TRBJ1-2; the D is unclear. Trimming left V 2 bases short and J 8 bases short, with 21 bases between. The CDR3 consists of 16 residues. Germline V gene data show CDR1 as ENHRY and CDR2 as SYGVKD. CDR3 protein: CAISEGSALLASGYTF. The CDR3 coding sequence is TGTGCCATCAGTGAGGGTAGCGCCCTTCTCGCTTCGGGCTACACCTTC.

This clone was found once. This chain uses TRBV11-2 with TRBJ2-5; D may be TRBD2 (7 bases). Per germline, CDR1 SGHAT and CDR2 FQNNGV. This CDR3 contains 17 residues. Trimming stripped 4 bases from V and 1 base from J, with 19 bases between. Written as DNA, the CDR3 is TGTGCCAGCAGCTCGGGAGGTAGGGGGGGTACCCAAGAGACCCAGTACTTC. Its translation: CASSSGGRGGTQETQYF.

The table lists this clone with a count of one. At one end the junction does not follow the germline gene, possibly because of a read error. The V and J genes are TRBV18 and TRBJ2-7; weak D call: TRBD2 (6 bases). CDR3 length equals 14 residues. Germline assignment: CDR1 KGHSH and CDR2 LQKENI. This CDR3 is CASSPGGGDYGQYF. The CDR3 DNA follows: TGTGCCAGCTCACCTGGGGGAGGAGACTACGGGCAGTACTTC.

The V call is TRBV9, the J call TRBJ1-5, with D tentatively TRBD1 (6 bases). The germline V gene encodes CDR1 SGDLS and CDR2 YYNGEE. V gave up 0 bases and J gave up 7 bases, with 14 bases separating them. The CDR3 covers 15 residues. The DNA of the CDR3 is TGTGCCAGCAGCGTAGGACACAGGGTGGACCAGCCCCAGCATTTT. Amino acids: CASSVGHRVDQPQHF.

The chain is built from TRBV2 and TRBJ2-7; 10 nucleotides line up with TRBD2. Germline CDR1 SNHLY, CDR2 FYNNEI. After removal of 2 bases from V and 5 bases from J, the junction contained 6 bases not matched to a gene. The CDR3 sequence is 15 residues long. The CDR3 sequence is CASSENGLAGDEQYF. The DNA of the CDR3 is TGTGCCAGCAGTGAAAATGGGCTAGCGGGGGACGAGCAGTACTTC.

The chain has TRBV12-3 or TRBV12-4 and TRBJ1-1, with a possible D match to TRBD1 (6 bases). The CDR3 has 13 residues. Trimming removed 4 bases at V and 4 bases at J, with 10 bases between. Here the CDR3 reads CASSSRGPTEAFF. In nucleotides, the CDR3 is TGTGCCAGCAGTTCCAGGGGACCCACTGAAGCTTTCTTT.

The chain couples TRBV12-3 or TRBV12-4 to TRBJ1-5, with D tentatively TRBD1 (5 bases). V shed 7 bases and J shed 8 bases, with 15 bases lying between them. The CDR3 has 13 amino acids. The CDR3 DNA sequence: TGTGCCAGCAACAGGTGGGCACAGGAGCCCCAGCATTTT. Amino acids: CASNRWAQEPQHF.

This clone was detected only a few times. This chain uses TRBV19 with TRBJ1-1; perhaps TRBD1 as D (6 bases). The germline V gene encodes CDR1 LNHDA and CDR2 SQIVND (reference sequence). The germline V and J ends were trimmed by 3 bases and 5 bases, with 13 bases remaining between them. The CDR3 is 14 residues long. The CDR3 coding sequence is TGTGCCAGTAGTATTACGGGGGGCCTGACTGAAGCTTTCTTT. Amino acids: CASSITGGLTEAFF.

The CDR3 is CASSSRTSVRTDTQYF. In nucleotides, the CDR3 is TGTGCCAGCAGTTCTCGGACTAGCGTACGCACAGATACGCAGTATTTT. The V call is TRBV6-5, the J call TRBJ2-3, with 9 bases identical to TRBD2. The V and J ends lost 4 bases and 1 base, in that order; junction bases with no gene match: 6. Germline CDR1 reads MNHEY; CDR2 reads SVGAGI. The CDR3 has 16 amino acids.

This clone was counted a single time. The rearrangement links TRBV2 to TRBJ1-4; a weak D match, TRBD1 (6 bases). Germline V gene lookup returns CDR1 SNHLY and CDR2 FYNNEI. CDR3 length: 15 amino acids. The V gene lost 2 bases and the J gene lost 2 bases, with 9 bases spanning the gap. The CDR3 reads CASSETGFTNEKLFF. The CDR3 DNA sequence: TGTGCCAGCAGTGAAACAGGGTTTACTAATGAAAAACTGTTTTTT.